Listed below are T cell receptor beta chains from one sample, sequenced in a study of shared clonotypes between healthy human individuals. Produced via immunoSEQ multiplex PCR; TCRdb's table is partial and in-frame only. The table has over 850,000 clones, about four fifths seen once. The source material was memory CD4+ T cells from PBMCs. These receptors were obtained from a man younger than 35 in good health. Some clones in this sample may be carry-over from other donors' samples. CDR3s include the opening cysteine and the closing phenylalanine or tryptophan. Each record gives: V gene, J gene, clone size, CDR3 protein. Only part of the rows carry a size: once, few, many, or a class if the clone is expanded.

v_call: TRBV27; j_call: TRBJ2-3; clone_size: few; cdr3_aa: CASSSYLAGGPDTQYF
v_call: TRBV6-6; j_call: TRBJ2-7; clone_size: -; cdr3_aa: CASSAGPGSYEQYF
v_call: TRBV2; j_call: TRBJ2-2; clone_size: -; cdr3_aa: CASSRDGGTGELFF
v_call: TRBV25-1; j_call: TRBJ1-1; clone_size: few; cdr3_aa: CASSNPSQIGAEAFF
v_call: TRBV29-1; j_call: TRBJ2-5; clone_size: -; cdr3_aa: CSVGSLQGVKTQYF
v_call: TRBV6-4; j_call: TRBJ1-2; clone_size: -; cdr3_aa: CASSDPTGLGYTF
v_call: TRBV6-1; j_call: TRBJ2-7; clone_size: -; cdr3_aa: CASSEVTSGLPYEQYF
v_call: TRBV19; j_call: TRBJ1-5; clone_size: -; cdr3_aa: CASSIVFGSGQPQHF
v_call: TRBV5-1; j_call: TRBJ2-7; clone_size: -; cdr3_aa: CASSGTGSEQYF
v_call: TRBV5-1; j_call: TRBJ2-3; clone_size: -; cdr3_aa: CASSSGARAPTDTQYF
v_call: TRBV14; j_call: TRBJ2-2; clone_size: -; cdr3_aa: CASSPFEGVIAGELFF
v_call: TRBV28; j_call: TRBJ1-1; clone_size: -; cdr3_aa: CASSSPRGQGVGVAFF
v_call: TRBV28; j_call: TRBJ2-3; clone_size: -; cdr3_aa: CASSLRDTQYF
v_call: TRBV19; j_call: TRBJ2-3; clone_size: -; cdr3_aa: CASSMGRGSTDTQYF
v_call: TRBV30; j_call: TRBJ1-2; clone_size: -; cdr3_aa: CAWDEQGLSNYGYTF
v_call: TRBV5-1; j_call: TRBJ1-5; clone_size: -; cdr3_aa: CASSLTGISNQPQHF
v_call: TRBV4-3; j_call: TRBJ2-2; clone_size: -; cdr3_aa: CASSQDHQFSTGELFF
v_call: TRBV28; j_call: TRBJ2-1; clone_size: -; cdr3_aa: CATKSSGRYNEQFF
v_call: TRBV7-2; j_call: TRBJ2-2; clone_size: -; cdr3_aa: CASSTAGTSGRGGELFF
v_call: TRBV2; j_call: TRBJ1-1; clone_size: -; cdr3_aa: CASRAGQGSTEAFF
v_call: TRBV19; j_call: TRBJ1-2; clone_size: -; cdr3_aa: CASRDRDGDGYTF
v_call: TRBV5-6; j_call: TRBJ1-2; clone_size: -; cdr3_aa: CASSRAGAFSGYTF
v_call: TRBV19; j_call: TRBJ2-1; clone_size: -; cdr3_aa: CARVYSGQTGGEQFF
v_call: TRBV7-2; j_call: TRBJ1-1; clone_size: few; cdr3_aa: CASSLASRNTEAFF
v_call: TRBV10-3; j_call: TRBJ2-7; clone_size: -; cdr3_aa: CAISESWDYEQYF
v_call: TRBV9; j_call: TRBJ1-1; clone_size: -; cdr3_aa: CASSFRGGDHHPFF
v_call: TRBV19; j_call: TRBJ2-7; clone_size: -; cdr3_aa: CASSIRGDRGREQYF
v_call: TRBV27; j_call: TRBJ2-5; clone_size: -; cdr3_aa: CASSRPQETQYF
v_call: TRBV5-1; j_call: TRBJ2-3; clone_size: -; cdr3_aa: CASSLAQSRSSSTDTQYF
v_call: TRBV4-3; j_call: TRBJ1-4; clone_size: -; cdr3_aa: CASSRQFREKLFF
v_call: TRBV5-1; j_call: TRBJ2-1; clone_size: -; cdr3_aa: CASSWLAGPGGNEQFF
v_call: TRBV5-1; j_call: TRBJ2-3; clone_size: once; cdr3_aa: CASSFVSGSDTQYF
v_call: TRBV4-3; j_call: TRBJ2-7; clone_size: -; cdr3_aa: CASSPRLASEDYEQYF
v_call: TRBV2; j_call: TRBJ2-7; clone_size: -; cdr3_aa: CASSLAGVGEQYF
v_call: TRBV5-1; j_call: TRBJ2-7; clone_size: once; cdr3_aa: CASSPGQRYEQYF
v_call: TRBV7-2; j_call: TRBJ2-5; clone_size: -; cdr3_aa: CASSYNFQETQYF
v_call: TRBV7-8; j_call: TRBJ2-7; clone_size: -; cdr3_aa: CASSLAYGAIYEQYF
v_call: TRBV5-1; j_call: TRBJ2-1; clone_size: -; cdr3_aa: CASSGSGRRGNEQFF
v_call: TRBV4-1; j_call: TRBJ1-5; clone_size: -; cdr3_aa: CASSLTPGRGEGNQPQHF
v_call: TRBV7-2; j_call: TRBJ2-2; clone_size: -; cdr3_aa: CASSFAQTSGELFF
v_call: TRBV10-3; j_call: TRBJ2-5; clone_size: -; cdr3_aa: CAISPAGRQQETQYF
v_call: TRBV30; j_call: TRBJ1-1; clone_size: -; cdr3_aa: CAWSVPWPGTEAFF
v_call: TRBV28; j_call: TRBJ1-2; clone_size: -; cdr3_aa: CASVGAEVVYGYTF
v_call: TRBV2; j_call: TRBJ2-7; clone_size: many; cdr3_aa: CASRLGEQYF
v_call: TRBV7-9; j_call: TRBJ2-3; clone_size: few; cdr3_aa: CASRQLRIDTQYF
v_call: TRBV30; j_call: TRBJ1-2; clone_size: -; cdr3_aa: CAWSIGGGAVGYTF
v_call: TRBV29-1; j_call: TRBJ2-3; clone_size: -; cdr3_aa: CSGQPTGGVMDTQYF
v_call: TRBV6-5; j_call: TRBJ2-1; clone_size: -; cdr3_aa: CATSGSYNEQFF